These T cell receptor beta chains were read from a single sample in a study of shared clonotypes between healthy human individuals. The assay was immunoSEQ multiplex PCR, and TCRdb's table has in-frame clones only and misses some. The sample records some 2,000,000 clones, nearly 97% being singletons. Sample: naive CD4+ T cells sorted from blood. Source of these receptors: a young man in good health. Each CDR3 is given with its conserved first and last residue. The order of the fields is CDR3 length, D gene, V gene, J gene, clone size, CDR3 protein, CDR3 DNA. The D gene is left open where the match is weak. Only some rows state a clone size, as once, few, many or a class for expanded clones.

CDR3 length: 15
D gene: TRBD1
V gene: TRBV9
J gene: TRBJ1-4
clone size: once
CDR3 protein: CASSEGDRNNEKLFF
CDR3 DNA: TGTGCCAGCAGCGAAGGGGACAGGAATAATGAAAAACTGTTTTTT

CDR3 length: 18
D gene: TRBD2
V gene: TRBV9
J gene: TRBJ2-3
clone size: -
CDR3 protein: CASSVASGPSGVTDTQYF
CDR3 DNA: TGTGCCAGCAGCGTAGCTTCCGGGCCTAGCGGGGTCACAGATACGCAGTATTTT

CDR3 length: 13
D gene: -
V gene: TRBV9
J gene: TRBJ1-2
clone size: -
CDR3 protein: CASSVRLEGGYTF
CDR3 DNA: TGTGCCAGCAGCGTAAGACTCGAGGGGGGCTACACCTTC

CDR3 length: 14
D gene: TRBD1
V gene: TRBV18
J gene: TRBJ1-1
clone size: -
CDR3 protein: CASSPNRGYTEAFF
CDR3 DNA: TGTGCCAGCTCACCAAACAGGGGCTATACTGAAGCTTTCTTT

CDR3 length: 11
D gene: -
V gene: TRBV12-5
J gene: TRBJ1-3
clone size: -
CDR3 protein: CASGFGDTIYF
CDR3 DNA: TGTGCTAGTGGTTTTGGTGACACCATATATTTT

CDR3 length: 16
D gene: -
V gene: TRBV5-1
J gene: TRBJ2-3
clone size: -
CDR3 protein: CASSLGVPSSTDTQYF
CDR3 DNA: TGCGCCAGCAGCTTAGGGGTGCCTTCTAGCACAGATACGCAGTATTTT

CDR3 length: 14
D gene: -
V gene: TRBV2
J gene: TRBJ1-2
clone size: -
CDR3 protein: CASSLQGLVNGYTF
CDR3 DNA: TGTGCCAGCAGTCTCCAGGGCTTAGTCAATGGCTACACCTTC

CDR3 length: 15
D gene: TRBD2
V gene: TRBV7-2
J gene: TRBJ2-7
clone size: -
CDR3 protein: CASSYLADGTYEQYF
CDR3 DNA: TGTGCCAGCAGCTATCTAGCGGACGGTACCTACGAGCAGTACTTC

CDR3 length: 13
D gene: -
V gene: TRBV6-1
J gene: TRBJ1-4
clone size: -
CDR3 protein: CASRGTGVGKLFF
CDR3 DNA: TGTGCCAGCAGGGGCACAGGCGTGGGAAAACTGTTTTTT

CDR3 length: 17
D gene: -
V gene: TRBV15
J gene: TRBJ1-6
clone size: -
CDR3 protein: CATSRYQGSSYNSPLHF
CDR3 DNA: TGTGCCACCAGCAGATATCAGGGGAGCTCCTATAATTCACCCCTCCACTTT

CDR3 length: 16
D gene: TRBD1
V gene: TRBV9
J gene: TRBJ2-3
clone size: -
CDR3 protein: CASSVTGTGVPDTQYF
CDR3 DNA: TGTGCCAGCAGCGTTACCGGGACAGGGGTTCCAGATACGCAGTATTTT

CDR3 length: 11
D gene: -
V gene: TRBV6-6
J gene: TRBJ1-1
clone size: -
CDR3 protein: CASSTLTEAFF
CDR3 DNA: TGTGCCAGCAGTACATTGACTGAAGCTTTCTTT

CDR3 length: 16
D gene: -
V gene: TRBV11-2
J gene: TRBJ2-3
clone size: -
CDR3 protein: CASSLGGPVGTDTQYF
CDR3 DNA: TGTGCCAGCAGCTTGGGGGGGCCGGTTGGGACAGATACGCAGTATTTT

CDR3 length: 18
D gene: TRBD2
V gene: TRBV7-8
J gene: TRBJ2-4
clone size: -
CDR3 protein: CASSFERGGTLAKNIQYF
CDR3 DNA: TGTGCCAGCAGCTTCGAGCGGGGGGGCACTCTAGCCAAAAACATTCAGTACTTC

CDR3 length: 17
D gene: -
V gene: TRBV9
J gene: TRBJ2-2
clone size: -
CDR3 protein: CASSETSGSANTGELFF
CDR3 DNA: TGTGCCAGCAGCGAGACGTCGGGTAGCGCGAACACCGGGGAGCTGTTTTTT

CDR3 length: 13
D gene: TRBD1
V gene: TRBV9
J gene: TRBJ2-5
clone size: -
CDR3 protein: CASSVGQGETQYF
CDR3 DNA: TGTGCCAGCAGCGTAGGACAGGGTGAGACCCAGTACTTC

CDR3 length: 16
D gene: TRBD2
V gene: TRBV30
J gene: TRBJ2-1
clone size: -
CDR3 protein: CAWSLGLAGGPNEQFF
CDR3 DNA: TGTGCCTGGAGCCTTGGGCTAGCGGGAGGGCCAAATGAGCAGTTCTTC

CDR3 length: 14
D gene: -
V gene: TRBV6-4
J gene: TRBJ2-2
clone size: -
CDR3 protein: CASSSQQGSGELFF
CDR3 DNA: TGTGCCAGCAGTAGTCAACAGGGTTCCGGGGAGCTGTTTTTT

CDR3 length: 16
D gene: -
V gene: TRBV28
J gene: TRBJ1-2
clone size: -
CDR3 protein: CASTLGAKQANYGYTF
CDR3 DNA: TGTGCCAGCACCCTCGGTGCAAAACAGGCAAACTATGGCTACACCTTC

CDR3 length: 16
D gene: TRBD2
V gene: TRBV7-3
J gene: TRBJ2-2
clone size: -
CDR3 protein: CASSEGTSVGTGELFF
CDR3 DNA: TGTGCCAGCAGCGAGGGGACTAGCGTTGGCACCGGGGAGCTGTTTTTT

CDR3 length: 15
D gene: -
V gene: TRBV9
J gene: TRBJ2-3
clone size: -
CDR3 protein: CASMSGGVGTDTQYF
CDR3 DNA: TGTGCCAGTATGAGCGGAGGAGTGGGCACAGATACGCAGTATTTT

CDR3 length: 14
D gene: -
V gene: TRBV28
J gene: TRBJ1-6
clone size: -
CDR3 protein: CASTGDRIGLTLHF
CDR3 DNA: TGTGCCAGCACCGGGGATAGAATTGGTTTGACCCTCCACTTT

CDR3 length: 14
D gene: -
V gene: TRBV10-3
J gene: TRBJ1-2
clone size: -
CDR3 protein: CAISDPTQDYGYTF
CDR3 DNA: TGTGCCATCAGTGATCCTACCCAGGACTATGGCTACACCTTC